Below, 27 T cell receptor beta chains from the same sample are listed, as sequenced in a study of T cells in Graves' hyperthyroidism and ophthalmopathy. TCR beta CDR3 regions were amplified from RNA transcripts. First-round RT-PCR with HTBI primers amplified the TCR CDR3 region. TCRdb redid the calling of the multiplex PCR reads with MiXCR, one entry per CDR3 protein. The data show a few hundred thousand distinct CDR3 sequences, with more than 15% seen just once and 2.5% to 4% held by the top ten. Sequencing was done on a sample of blood. These receptors were collected from a woman aged 40 to 49 with Graves' ophthalmopathy.

The chain has TRBV27 and TRBJ2-5; TRBD1 or TRBD2 may be the D gene (6 bases each). The CDR3 is 18 amino acids. Looked up from germline, CDR1 is MNHEY and CDR2 is SMNVEV (reference sequence). Trimming removed 3 bases at V and 2 bases at J, with 22 bases between. Here the CDR3 DNA reads TGTGCCAGCAGTTTTGCAGGGGCAGGTGGGGGGATTCAAGAGACCCAGTACTTC. Its protein is CASSFAGAGGGIQETQYF.

This clonotype has a count of ten or more. This rearrangement joins TRBV18 to TRBJ2-1, with 8 bases fitting TRBD1. CDR3 length: 14 residues. Trimming took 6 bases from V and 3 from J; bases not matched to a gene: 4. Germline V gives CDR1 KGHSH, CDR2 LQKENI. CDR3 sequence (DNA): TGTGCCAGCTCGATGGACAGGGACTACAATGAGCAGTTCTTC. Translated: CASSMDRDYNEQFF. Variable domain in full (rest from reference TRBV18 and TRBJ2-1): NAGVMQNPRHLVRRRGQEARLRCSPMKGHSHVYWYRQLPEEGLKFMVYLQKENIIDESGMPKERFSAEFPKEGPSILRIQQVVRGDSAAYFCASSMDRDYNEQFFGPGTRLTVL.

The V call is TRBV6-1, the J call TRBJ2-2; the D gene is possibly TRBD1 (6 bases). Germline V lookup: CDR1 MNHNS, CDR2 SASEGT. This CDR3 is built from 15 residues. With 5 bases removed from V and 0 bases from J, the gap between germline ends came to 10 bases. CDR3 residues: CASSRDISNTGELFF. In nucleotides, the CDR3 is TGTGCCAGCAGTCGGGACATATCGAACACCGGGGAGCTGTTTTTT.

This clonotype appeared many times. The chain has TRBV6-1 and TRBJ2-1; TRBD2 matches 13 bases. J lost 5 bases, V lost 5 bases, and 12 bases had no gene match. This CDR3 is 18 amino acids long. Germline CDR1 and CDR2: MNHNS and SASEGT. The CDR3 sequence is CASSLGLAGPFGDNEQFF. DNA for the CDR3: TGTGCCAGCAGTTTGGGACTAGCGGGACCTTTCGGCGACAATGAGCAGTTCTTC.

The table lists this clonotype with a few counts. V and J are TRBV6-1 and TRBJ1-2; D call uncertain. The V and J ends lost 1 base and 0 bases respectively, with 15 bases between them. CDR3 size: 17 residues. Germline V gene lookup returns CDR1 MNHNS and CDR2 SASEGT. In nucleotides, the CDR3 is TGTGCCAGCAGTGAAGGACCCTGGAGCCATACTAACTATGGCTACACCTTC. Translated, it gives CASSEGPWSHTNYGYTF.

This clonotype occurred many times. The chain uses TRBV3-1 and TRBJ1-2, with D uncertain. The CDR3 is 15 residues long. Germline V gene sequence: CDR1 LGHDT, CDR2 YNNKEL (reference sequence). The V gene lost 3 bases and the J gene lost 2 bases, with 13 bases spanning the gap. DNA for the CDR3: TGTGCCAGCAGCCACCCATTCGTCGAGAACTATGGCTACACCTTC. It encodes CASSHPFVENYGYTF.

This clonotype was seen ten or more times. This chain connects TRBV28 to TRBJ1-1, with 7 nucleotides matching TRBD1. CDR3 length: 15 amino acids. Germline lookup yields CDR1 MDHEN and CDR2 SYDVKM. V gave up 6 bases and J gave up 4 bases; unmatched junction bases: 11. In nucleotides, the CDR3 is TGTGCCAGCAGCTCCCAAACAGGGGTGGGCACTGAAGCTTTCTTT. This encodes CASSSQTGVGTEAFF.

This chain uses TRBV19 with TRBJ1-5; possibly TRBD1 for D (5 bases). Germline-derived CDR1 and CDR2 are LNHDA and SQIVND (reference sequence). There are 14 residues in the CDR3. V lost 3 bases, J lost 4 bases, and 10 bases lay in between. The CDR3 protein is CASSIDDSNQPQHF. The CDR3 DNA follows: TGTGCCAGTAGTATTGATGACAGTAATCAGCCCCAGCATTTT.

This chain uses TRBV28 with TRBJ1-2; TRBD1 aligns across 8 bases. The CDR3 is made up of 15 amino acids. CDR1 is MDHEN, CDR2 SYDVKM, per germline. J lost 7 bases, V lost 1 base, and 8 bases had no gene match. The CDR3 DNA follows: TGTGCCAGCAGTTTATTAAGGACAGGGAAGTTTGGCTACACCTTC. Residues: CASSLLRTGKFGYTF.

There are many counts of this clonotype. The V call is TRBV11-2, the J call TRBJ2-2; D ambiguous. The CDR3 length is 14 residues. Germline loops: CDR1 SGHAT, CDR2 FQNNGV. Trimming cost V 0 bases and J 5 bases, with 7 bases left between them. DNA for the CDR3: TGTGCCAGCAGCTTAGAAGTTCTGACCGGGGAGCTGTTTTTT. It specifies CASSLEVLTGELFF.

The V call is TRBV19, the J call TRBJ1-1; D ambiguous. The ends were cut back, 4 bases at V and 8 bases at J, with 14 bases in the middle. Germline V lookup: CDR1 LNHDA, CDR2 SQIVND (reference sequence). The CDR3 has 13 amino acids. The CDR3 DNA follows: TGTGCCAGTAGTACCTCTGGGCGGGAGGAAGCTTTCTTT. It codes for CASSTSGREEAFF.

This chain links TRBV12-3 or TRBV12-4 with TRBJ2-1; D possibly corresponds to TRBD2 (5 bases). Between the trimmed V and J ends, which lost 2 bases and 7 bases, there was a span of 12 bases. This CDR3 has 14 residues. In nucleotides, the CDR3 is TGTGCCAGCAGTTTACGCGGGCGGCGTAATGAGCAGTTCTTC. Translation: CASSLRGRRNEQFF.

The V gene is TRBV30, the J gene TRBJ2-1; 7 bases map to TRBD1. CDR1 and CDR2 from the germline V gene are GTSNPN and SVGIG (reference sequence). This CDR3 has 13 residues. CDR3 nucleotide sequence: TGTGCTCGACACAGGGGTACCTACAATGAGCAGTTCTTC. Amino acid sequence: CARHRGTYNEQFF.

The table lists this clonotype with many counts. V usage is TRBV11-2 and J usage is TRBJ2-5, with TRBD2 matching over 8 bases. The germline gives CDR1 SGHAT, CDR2 FQNNGV. The CDR3 covers 15 residues. J was trimmed by 5 bases and V by 4 bases; bases with no gene match: 9. CDR3 DNA: TGTGCCAGCAGCTCTCCCCGACGGGAGGGTGAGACCCAGTACTTC. Protein product: CASSSPRREGETQYF.

This clonotype showed up just a few times. This chain uses TRBV6-1 with TRBJ2-7, with TRBD2 as a possible D gene (7 bases). In germline, CDR1 is MNHNS, CDR2 SASEGT. The CDR3 has 13 residues. V lost 11 bases and J 4 bases, leaving 18 bases between the germline ends. The CDR3: CASRGGSGYEQYF. CDR3 nucleotides: TGTGCCTCCAGGGGCGGGAGTGGGTACGAGCAGTACTTC.

This clonotype has a count of ten or more. V usage is TRBV28 and J usage is TRBJ1-2, with no clear D. The germline gives CDR1 MDHEN, CDR2 SYDVKM. The CDR3 contains 15 residues. V lost 2 bases, J lost 7 bases, and 17 bases lay in between. The CDR3 nucleotides read TGTGCCAGCAGTTTAGTTGTCACGGCGGAAGGTGGCTACACCTTC. It encodes CASSLVVTAEGGYTF.

This clonotype appeared a few times. The chain couples TRBV5-1 to TRBJ2-3; TRBD2 agrees at 12 bases. The germline V gene encodes CDR1 SGHRS and CDR2 YFSETQ. The CDR3 has 17 residues. Trimming took 4 bases from V and 6 from J; bases not matched to a gene: 12. DNA for the CDR3: TGCGCCAGCAGCCCCGGGACTAGCGGGCATGGGGTGGATACGCAGTATTTT. As protein: CASSPGTSGHGVDTQYF.

This clonotype was detected many times. The chain links TRBV12-3 or TRBV12-4 to TRBJ1-6; D is perhaps TRBD1 (6 bases). The CDR3 covers 15 residues. V lost 8 bases to trimming and J lost 6 bases, with 17 bases between them. The CDR3 loop is CASARSRGSNSPLHF. CDR3 bases: TGTGCCAGCGCCCGGAGCAGGGGTAGTAATTCACCCCTCCACTTT.

The sample holds many counts of this clonotype. The chain uses TRBV2 and TRBJ2-1; 14 nucleotides line up with TRBD2. The CDR3 loop spans 20 amino acids. With 5 bases clipped from V and 0 bases from J, the junction kept 12 bases outside the gene matches. Germline V gives CDR1 SNHLY, CDR2 FYNNEI. The CDR3 coding sequence is TGTGCCAGCAGTAGACCGGGACTAGCGGGAGTGTCGAGCTCCTACAATGAGCAGTTCTTC. Protein product: CASSRPGLAGVSSSYNEQFF.

V usage is TRBV19 and J usage is TRBJ2-1, with 10 bases identical to TRBD2. Per germline, CDR1 LNHDA and CDR2 SQIVND (reference sequence). V was clipped by 5 bases and J by 8 bases; unmatched bases: 9. This CDR3 is 15 amino acids long. This chain's CDR3 is CASSPIQRGGDEQFF. CDR3 nucleotide sequence: TGTGCCAGTAGTCCTATCCAGCGGGGGGGCGATGAGCAGTTCTTC. Based on the CDR3 plus reference TRBV19 and TRBJ2-1, the full variable domain is DGGITQSPKYLFRKEGQNVTLSCEQNLNHDAMYWYRQDPGQGLRLIYYSQIVNDFQKGDIAEGYSVSREKKESFPLTVTSAQKNPTAFYLCASSPIQRGGDEQFFGPGTRLTVL.

This clonotype was counted between two and nine times. The chain has TRBV18 and TRBJ2-3, with 9 bases identical to TRBD1. This CDR3 spans 15 amino acids. The trim removed 3 bases at V and 6 bases at J, leaving 7 bases unmatched. The germline V gene encodes CDR1 KGHSH and CDR2 LQKENI. In DNA, the CDR3 is TGTGCCAGCTCACCCCGAGAGACAGGGGGTGATACGCAGTATTTT. This gives the protein CASSPRETGGDTQYF.

This clonotype was counted at least ten times. This chain uses TRBV20-1 with TRBJ1-6; a weak D match, TRBD1 (5 bases). V lost 5 bases and J lost 7, with 15 bases in between. The length of the CDR3 is 14 residues. Germline lookup yields CDR1 DFQATT and CDR2 SNEGSKA (reference sequence). CDR3 region: CSAGGGVSNSPLHF. The DNA of the CDR3 is TGCAGTGCTGGTGGGGGGGTAAGCAATTCACCCCTCCACTTT.

Ten or more counts support this clonotype. This chain uses TRBV11-2 with TRBJ1-2, with D possibly being TRBD1 (6 bases). This CDR3 has 17 amino acids. Germline assignment: CDR1 SGHAT and CDR2 FQNNGV. The ends were cut back, 0 bases at V and 6 bases at J, with 20 bases in the middle. CDR3 loop: CASSLDHNPRRGDGYTF. The DNA for the CDR3 is TGTGCCAGCAGCTTAGACCATAACCCCCGCAGGGGTGATGGCTACACCTTC.

The sample holds many counts of this clonotype. The V gene is TRBV7-2, the J gene TRBJ2-1, with TRBD2 matching over 13 bases. The germline V gene encodes CDR1 SGHTA and CDR2 FQGNSA. Losses at the gene ends were 2 bases for V and 6 bases for J; bases not matched to a gene: 4. The length of the CDR3 is 16 residues. The CDR3 DNA is TGTGCCAGCAGCTTAAGACTAGCGGGAGGACCCAATGAGCAGTTCTTC. This encodes CASSLRLAGGPNEQFF.

This clonotype was detected a few times. The rearrangement links TRBV20-1 to TRBJ1-1, with TRBD1 matching over 9 bases. CDR1 is DFQATT, CDR2 SNEGSKA, per germline (reference sequence). The CDR3 is 13 residues long. Trimming cost V 6 bases and J 1 base; bases outside gene matches: 3. CDR3 sequence: CSAGQGWNTEAFF. CDR3 DNA sequence: TGCAGTGCGGGACAGGGCTGGAACACTGAAGCTTTCTTT.

The chain joins TRBV19 to TRBJ2-2, with 8 bases matching TRBD1. Germline V lookup: CDR1 LNHDA, CDR2 SQIVND (reference sequence). CDR3 size: 16 residues. J was trimmed by 7 bases and V by 3 bases; bases with no gene match: 10. CDR3 loop: CASSMAPRGRVGELFF. The DNA of the CDR3 is TGTGCCAGTAGTATGGCGCCCAGGGGGCGAGTCGGGGAGCTGTTTTTT. The variable domain in full, completed from reference TRBV19 and TRBJ2-2, reads DGGITQSPKYLFRKEGQNVTLSCEQNLNHDAMYWYRQDPGQGLRLIYYSQIVNDFQKGDIAEGYSVSREKKESFPLTVTSAQKNPTAFYLCASSMAPRGRVGELFFGEGSRLTVL.

This clonotype was seen ten or more times. This chain joins TRBV2 and TRBJ1-2; no firm D call. CDR3 length: 12 residues. Germline V lookup: CDR1 SNHLY, CDR2 FYNNEI. With 8 bases removed from V and 7 bases from J, the gap between germline ends came to 14 bases. DNA of the CDR3: TGTGCCAGCGGGTCAGCTGGACGTGGCTACACCTTC. This sequence encodes CASGSAGRGYTF.